The 27 T cell receptor beta chains given below trace back to one sample, sequenced in a study of regulatory T cells in long-lasting Graves disease. With iRepertoire HTBI primers and Arm-PCR of CDR3 regions, TCR beta libraries were built. TCRdb re-called the multiplex PCR reads through MiXCR, storing one row per CDR3 protein. The repertoire has about 620,000 distinct CDR3 sequences, approximately 15% of them found once; the top ten carry approximately 20%. Time point defined: newly diagnosed GD, antithyroid drugs for less than 3 months. PBMC RNA was the source of the TCR library. This sample was also put to use in a study of T cells in Graves' hyperthyroidism and ophthalmopathy.

This material consisted of peripheral blood mononuclear cells (PBMCs), taken at new diagnosis, from a patient treated with antithyroid drugs. All receptors come from a woman aged 25 to 39 with Graves disease.

The DNA for the CDR3 is TGTGCCAGCAGCTTCTTAGCTAATGAAAAACTGTTTTTT. Its translation is CASSFLANEKLFF. The rearrangement links TRBV7-2 to TRBJ1-4; D not certain. CDR1 SGHTA and CDR2 FQGNSA come from the germline V gene. The V end was cut by 3 bases, the J end by 3 bases, with 5 bases between. The CDR3 is 13 residues long. The full variable domain, rest sourced from reference TRBV7-2 and TRBJ1-4, is GAGVSQSPSNKVTEKGKDVELRCDPISGHTALYWYRQSLGQGLEFLIYFQGNSAPDKSGLPSDRFSAERTGGSVSTLTIQRTQQEDSAVYLCASSFLANEKLFFGSGTQLSVL.

This clonotype has a count of ten or more. This sequence joins TRBV2 and TRBJ2-3; 10 bases are a match to TRBD1. With V trimmed by 7 bases and J by 3 bases, 7 bases remained unmatched. This CDR3 contains 15 residues. The V gene's germline CDR1 is SNHLY and CDR2 FYNNEI. The CDR3 sequence: CASKQDRGQTDTQYF. The CDR3 nucleotides are TGTGCCAGCAAACAAGACAGGGGGCAGACAGATACGCAGTATTTT.

This clonotype came up many times. The chain combines TRBV28 with TRBJ1-2; maybe TRBD1 (5 bases). V lost 6 bases and J 1 base, leaving 24 bases between the germline ends. Germline-derived CDR1 and CDR2 are MDHEN and SYDVKM. The CDR3 has 18 amino acids. The CDR3 spells CASRPRQSLIIFNYGYTF. The CDR3 nucleotides read TGTGCCAGCAGGCCCAGACAGTCCCTCATAATCTTTAACTATGGCTACACCTTC.

The sample holds many counts of this clonotype. This chain connects TRBV28 to TRBJ1-2; D ambiguous. The V and J ends lost 2 bases and 4 bases respectively, with 5 bases between them. The CDR3 has 12 amino acids. Germline CDR1 reads MDHEN; CDR2 reads SYDVKM. CDR3 DNA: TGTGCCAGCAGTTTAATCAGCTATGGCTACACCTTC. Encoded protein: CASSLISYGYTF.

The rearrangement links TRBV10-3 to TRBJ1-1; TRBD1 might be the D (5 bases). Germline V lookup: CDR1 ENHRY, CDR2 SYGVKD. The length of the CDR3 is 14 residues. V dropped 6 bases and J dropped 4 bases, with 15 bases sitting between them. The CDR3 sequence: CAISPRREATEAFF. The CDR3 DNA is TGTGCCATCAGCCCCCGCAGGGAGGCCACTGAAGCTTTCTTT.

This clonotype was recorded only once. The chain links TRBV30 to TRBJ2-3, with D tentatively TRBD1 (6 bases). Germline loops: CDR1 GTSNPN, CDR2 SVGIG (reference sequence). This CDR3 is built from 15 residues. V gave up 2 bases and J gave up 0 bases, with 12 bases separating them. As DNA, the CDR3 is TGTGCCTGGAGTCCGAGGACAGCTAGCACAGATACGCAGTATTTT. Protein product: CAWSPRTASTDTQYF. The variable domain in full, completed from reference TRBV30 and TRBJ2-3, reads SQTIHQWPATLVQPVGSPLSLECTVEGTSNPNLYWYRQAAGRGLQLLFYSVGIGQISSEVPQNLSASRPQDRQFILSSKKLLLSDSGFYLCAWSPRTASTDTQYFGPGTRLTVL.

This clonotype was observed a handful of times. V gene TRBV24-1 combines with J gene TRBJ2-7; 8 bases map to TRBD2. J was trimmed by 2 bases and V by 0 bases; bases with no gene match: 5. This CDR3 region has 16 residues. Germline CDR1 KGHDR, CDR2 SFDVKD. This chain's CDR3 is CATSDLTAGDPYEQYF. CDR3 nucleotides: TGTGCCACCAGTGATTTGACAGCGGGAGACCCCTACGAGCAGTACTTC.

This clonotype was recorded many times. The chain combines TRBV6-1 with TRBJ1-5, with D possibly matching TRBD1 (6 bases). This CDR3 is 15 amino acids long. Germline loops: CDR1 MNHNS, CDR2 SASEGT. V was cut by 4 bases and J by 2 bases, with 12 bases left in between. CDR3 coding DNA: TGTGCCAGCAGTGGAGGGGGAAAGGGCAATCAGCCCCAGCATTTT. Its translation is CASSGGGKGNQPQHF.

The J gene is TRBJ2-5, the V gene TRBV28; no clear D. V lost 1 base to trimming and J lost 2 bases, with 8 bases between them. Per the germline V gene, CDR1 is MDHEN and CDR2 is SYDVKM. This CDR3 region has 14 residues. The CDR3 DNA reads as TGTGCCAGCAGTTTATTTGCAGTTCAAGAGACCCAGTACTTC. It specifies CASSLFAVQETQYF. Looking up the rest from reference TRBV28 and TRBJ2-5 gives the full variable domain: DVKVTQSSRYLVKRTGEKVFLECVQDMDHENMFWYRQDPGLGLRLIYFSYDVKMKEKGDIPEGYSVSREKKERFSLILESASTNQTSMYLCASSLFAVQETQYFGPGTRLLVL.

Remarks on this clonotype: The junction departs from germline at one end; a sequencing error may be responsible. For the CDR3, the DNA is TGTGCTAGCAGTTACGGGGGAATCCGGAACACTGAAGCTCTCTTT. This encodes CASSYGGIRNTEALF. V gene TRBV6-2 or TRBV6-3 combines with J gene TRBJ1-1; D is perhaps TRBD1 (5 bases). Per the germline V gene, CDR1 is MNHEY and CDR2 is SVGEGT. The CDR3 contains 15 residues.

At least ten counts were recorded for this clonotype. The V gene is TRBV12-3 or TRBV12-4, the J gene TRBJ2-2; 9 bases fit TRBD1. The junction had 2 bases not matched to a gene; V was cut back by 3 bases and J by 3 bases. This CDR3 has 15 amino acids. The CDR3 reads CASSLDRGDTGELFF. The CDR3 DNA reads as TGTGCCAGCAGTTTGGACAGGGGTGACACCGGGGAGCTGTTTTTT.

The rearrangement uses TRBV5-5 and TRBJ2-2; TRBD2 matches at 8 bases. There are 15 residues in the CDR3. The V and J ends lost 4 bases and 6 bases, in that order; junction bases with no gene match: 8. Germline values: CDR1 SGHKS, CDR2 YYEKEE (reference sequence). The CDR3 is CASSGPGLGAGELFF. CDR3 sequence (DNA): TGTGCCAGCAGCGGACCGGGACTAGGAGCCGGGGAGCTGTTTTTT.

Concerning this clonotype itself: This may arise from a read error, as a much more abundant clone is one base away. V is TRBV28 and J is TRBJ2-3; 12 bases agree with TRBD2. The CDR3 is made up of 14 amino acids. Germline V gene lookup returns CDR1 MDHEN and CDR2 SYDVKM. The CDR3 coding sequence is TGTGCCAGCACCCGGACTAGCGGGACAGAGACGCAGTATTTT. Protein: CASTRTSGTETQYF.

Turning to this clonotype: Since a much larger clone is just one base distant, this may be a read error. The chain links TRBV28 to TRBJ2-1; a possible D gene is TRBD1 (5 bases). CDR1 is MDHEN and CDR2 is SYDVKM in the germline V gene. The CDR3 totals 13 residues. CDR3 nucleotides: TGTGTCAGCAGGGCGGTTGGTAGGAATGAGCAGTTCTTC. It specifies CVSRAVGRNEQFF.

V and J are TRBV7-9 and TRBJ1-6; D call uncertain. The CDR3 is 13 residues long. Germline lookup yields CDR1 SEHNR and CDR2 FQNEAQ (reference sequence). Trimming took 7 bases from V and 8 from J, leaving 12 bases between them. CDR3 residues: CASTHHTDSPLHF. CDR3 nucleotide sequence: TGTGCCAGCACCCATCACACGGATTCACCCCTCCACTTT. The full variable domain, its missing parts supplied by reference TRBV7-9 and TRBJ1-6, is DTGVSQNPRHKITKRGQNVTFRCDPISEHNRLYWYRQTLGQGPEFLTYFQNEAQLEKSRLLSDRFSAERPKGSFSTLEIQRTEQGDSAMYLCASTHHTDSPLHFGNGTRLTVT.

A few counts support this clonotype. The V and J genes are TRBV7-9 and TRBJ1-6; no clear D gene. Germline loops: CDR1 SEHNR, CDR2 FQNEAQ (reference sequence). The germline V and J ends were trimmed by 5 bases and 0 bases, with 11 bases remaining between them. The CDR3 covers 16 residues. The CDR3 sequence is CASSLLSSSYNSPLHF. Written as DNA, the CDR3 is TGTGCCAGCAGCCTCTTAAGTAGCTCCTATAATTCACCCCTCCACTTT.

This clonotype was seen only a few times. V gene TRBV9 combines with J gene TRBJ2-5; 7 positions match TRBD1. The CDR3 extends over 15 amino acids. Losses at the gene ends were 2 bases for V and 5 bases for J; bases not matched to a gene: 9. Germline lookup yields CDR1 SGDLS and CDR2 YYNGEE. The CDR3 bases are TGTGCCAGCAGCGTTTTAACAGGGGCCGGCGAGACCCAGTACTTC. Its translation: CASSVLTGAGETQYF.

This clonotype showed up many times. The chain links TRBV6-9 to TRBJ1-2, with D tentatively TRBD1 (5 bases). Looked up from germline, CDR1 is MNHGY and CDR2 is SVAAGI. V was clipped by 3 bases and J by 9 bases, with 14 bases between them. This CDR3 has 13 residues. The CDR3 bases are TGTGCCAGCAGTTACTCCCAGGGCCAGCGCTACACCTTC. Protein product: CASSYSQGQRYTF.

V is TRBV7-2 and J is TRBJ1-1; D is ambiguous. Trimming removed 5 bases from V and 4 bases from J, with 14 bases in between. Germline-derived CDR1 and CDR2 are SGHTA and FQGNSA. This CDR3 spans 14 amino acids. CDR3 loop: CASSAVLVGTEAFF. The CDR3 nucleotides are TGTGCCAGCAGCGCCGTCTTGGTGGGCACTGAAGCTTTCTTT. The variable domain in full, with the rest retrieved from reference TRBV7-2 and TRBJ1-1, is GAGVSQSPSNKVTEKGKDVELRCDPISGHTALYWYRQSLGQGLEFLIYFQGNSAPDKSGLPSDRFSAERTGGSVSTLTIQRTQQEDSAVYLCASSAVLVGTEAFFGQGTRLTVV.

V is TRBV20-1 and J is TRBJ1-2; 8 nucleotides align to TRBD1. The V gene end was trimmed by 0 bases and the J gene end by 8 bases; junction bases not matched to a gene: 17. This CDR3 has 17 residues. In germline, CDR1 is DFQATT, CDR2 SNEGSKA (reference sequence). CDR3 region: CSARDSSGTGGTGGYTF. In DNA, the CDR3 is TGCAGTGCTAGAGATTCTTCGGGAACAGGGGGGACAGGAGGCTACACCTTC.

This clonotype has ten or more counts. The chain combines TRBV6-5 with TRBJ2-7; TRBD1 is a possible D gene (6 bases). The length of the CDR3 is 15 residues. V was clipped by 4 bases and J by 1 base, with 14 bases between them. The germline V gene has CDR1 MNHEY and CDR2 SVGAGI. The chain's CDR3 is CASSSAGTKSYEQYF. The DNA for the CDR3 is TGTGCCAGCAGTTCCGCCGGGACAAAGTCCTACGAGCAGTACTTC.

This clonotype was recorded at least ten times. The chain combines TRBV20-1 with TRBJ1-2; no definite D call. The CDR3 loop spans 13 amino acids. The V and J ends lost 6 bases and 4 bases respectively, with 15 bases between them. Germline V gives CDR1 DFQATT, CDR2 SNEGSKA (reference sequence). The CDR3 sequence: CSASDGVGYGYTF. In nucleotides, the CDR3 is TGCAGTGCCAGCGATGGGGTTGGCTATGGCTACACCTTC.

This clonotype was detected only a few times. A much larger clonotype is one base distant, so this may be a read error. The V call is TRBV28, the J call TRBJ1-2; 12 nucleotides line up with TRBD1. Per germline, CDR1 MDHEN and CDR2 SYDVKM. J gave up 6 bases and V 4 bases, and 12 bases lay outside the gene matches. This CDR3 contains 17 residues. The CDR3 region has the DNA TGTGCCAGCAGTTCAGCGCAAAAGGGACAGGGGGCGCATGGCTACACCTTC. This sequence encodes CASSSAQKGQGAHGYTF.

This clonotype was seen more than once but under ten times. The V call is TRBV19, the J call TRBJ2-1; D is uncertain. Trimming removed 10 bases at V and 0 bases at J, with 19 bases between. The CDR3 has 16 residues. Germline loops: CDR1 LNHDA, CDR2 SQIVND (reference sequence). The CDR3, as DNA: TGTGCCACCCGGACCAGCTCAATACCCTCCTACAATGAGCAGTTCTTC. This gives the protein CATRTSSIPSYNEQFF.

This sequence joins TRBV19 and TRBJ2-1, with D perhaps given as TRBD1 or TRBD2 (5 bases each). The CDR3 is 12 residues long. Trimming cost V 5 bases and J 10 bases, with 12 bases left between them. Per germline, CDR1 LNHDA and CDR2 SQIVND (reference sequence). In nucleotides, the CDR3 is TGTGCCAGTAGTTGGGGGTTGGGGGAGCAGTTCTTC. Amino acids: CASSWGLGEQFF.

The chain joins TRBV19 to TRBJ1-2; D unclear. The CDR3 totals 14 residues. Germline loops: CDR1 LNHDA, CDR2 SQIVND (reference sequence). Trimming removed 6 bases at V and 3 bases at J, with 14 bases between. The CDR3 loop is CASRSVGGDYGYTF. In nucleotides, the CDR3 is TGTGCCAGTAGGTCAGTAGGAGGAGACTATGGCTACACCTTC.

This clonotype was counted ten times or more. The chain links TRBV28 to TRBJ2-3; TRBD2 agrees at 7 bases. CDR3 size: 15 residues. Germline assignment: CDR1 MDHEN and CDR2 SYDVKM. J lost 3 bases, V lost 6 bases, and 9 bases had no gene match. This CDR3 reads CASSRHGGGTDTQYF. The CDR3 DNA follows: TGTGCCAGCAGCCGACATGGGGGGGGGACAGATACGCAGTATTTT.